These 16 T cell receptor beta chains share one sample of origin, sequenced in a study of response to subunit inactivated influenza vaccine. Each CDR3 protein gets one entry after TCRdb re-called the RT-PCR reads with MiXCR. The repertoire consists of just under 550,000 distinct CDR3 sequences, with approximately 24% occurring once and the leading ten covering 2.5% to 3%. The same sample was also used in a study of T cells expressing NK-cell markers. That publication notes: A 5'RACE template switching approach incorporating UMIs was used to make TCR beta cDNA.

Specimen: CD4+ T cells sorted from PBMCs, collected roughly 12 days after vaccination. These receptors all stem from a middle-aged man who received an inactivated influenza vaccine.

There are a few counts of this clonotype. The rearrangement links TRBV20-1 to TRBJ2-3; no clear D gene. The CDR3 loop spans 14 amino acids. CDR1 and CDR2 from the germline V gene are DFQATT and SNEGSKA (reference sequence). The V gene lost 3 bases and the J gene lost 0 bases, with 10 bases spanning the gap. The CDR3 protein is CSARGYRSTDTQYF. The CDR3 nucleotides are TGCAGTGCTAGGGGGTATCGTAGCACAGATACGCAGTATTTT.

This clonotype was found many times. This chain links TRBV5-1 with TRBJ2-2; D is possibly TRBD1 (6 bases). The CDR3 covers 16 residues. CDR1 and CDR2 from the germline V gene are SGHRS and YFSETQ. V lost 7 bases and J lost 1, with 17 bases in between. CDR3 loop: CASSPQGPKNTGELFF. In DNA form, the CDR3 reads TGCGCCAGCTCCCCCCAGGGGCCAAAGAACACCGGGGAGCTGTTTTTT.

The genes are TRBV20-1 and TRBJ2-3; 8 nucleotides line up with TRBD2. The CDR3 is made up of 19 amino acids. The germline gives CDR1 DFQATT, CDR2 SNEGSKA (reference sequence). With V trimmed by 4 bases and J by 2 bases, 20 bases remained unmatched. CDR3 nucleotide sequence: TGCAGTGCTAAAGTTCCTCGGGGCGGGGGGCAACCCAACACAGATACGCAGTATTTT. Translated, it gives CSAKVPRGGGQPNTDTQYF.

The gene calls are TRBV11-2 and TRBJ1-1; TRBD1 might be the D (6 bases). V was trimmed by 1 base and J by 8 bases, leaving 11 bases between them. Germline loops: CDR1 SGHAT, CDR2 FQNNGV. The CDR3 consists of 13 residues. The CDR3 DNA is TGTGCCAGCAGCTTAGCCACCGGGACAGAAGCTTTCTTT. This encodes CASSLATGTEAFF.

The gene calls are TRBV6-1 and TRBJ2-5, with TRBD2 matching 13 bases. Trimming removed 6 bases from V and 5 bases from J; junction bases left unmatched: 6. This CDR3 has 15 residues. Per germline, CDR1 MNHNS and CDR2 SASEGT. The CDR3 protein is CASRLGLAGFETQYF. CDR3 DNA sequence: TGTGCCAGCAGACTGGGACTAGCGGGATTTGAGACCCAGTACTTC.

This clonotype came up a few times. This rearrangement joins TRBV20-1 to TRBJ2-1, with TRBD2 matching over 7 bases. Germline CDR1 and CDR2: DFQATT and SNEGSKA (reference sequence). J lost 9 bases, V lost 1 base, and 6 bases had no gene match. The CDR3 consists of 13 residues. As DNA, the CDR3 is TGCAGTGCTAGAGTTTCCGGGAGGATTGAGCAGTTCTTC. This codes for CSARVSGRIEQFF.

This clonotype was counted many times. The chain has TRBV5-5 and TRBJ2-2; maybe TRBD1 (5 bases). Germline CDR1 reads SGHKS; CDR2 reads YYEKEE (reference sequence). CDR3 length: 16 amino acids. Trimming shortened V by 5 bases and J by 1 base, and 15 bases separated the two germline ends. The CDR3 sequence: CASSHKYQGNTGELFF. CDR3 in DNA: TGTGCCAGCAGTCACAAATACCAGGGGAACACCGGGGAGCTGTTTTTT.

This chain links TRBV20-1 with TRBJ1-1, with 7 bases aligning to TRBD1. This CDR3 is 14 amino acids long. Germline loops: CDR1 DFQATT, CDR2 SNEGSKA (reference sequence). V was pared by 6 bases and J by 0 bases, with 7 bases of the junction left unmatched. The chain's CDR3 is CSAARTGVNTEAFF. For the CDR3, the DNA is TGCAGTGCCGCCCGGACAGGAGTGAACACTGAAGCTTTCTTT.

The chain links TRBV5-1 to TRBJ2-2, with a possible D match to TRBD2 (6 bases). V lost 0 bases to trimming and J lost 4 bases, with 10 bases between them. The CDR3 is 15 residues long. Germline V gene lookup returns CDR1 SGHRS and CDR2 YFSETQ. CDR3: CASSLEGRSTGELFF. CDR3 DNA: TGCGCCAGCAGCTTGGAAGGGAGGAGCACCGGGGAGCTGTTTTTT.

On this clonotype: Its ends do not fully match the called genes, so a read error is possible. The V gene is TRBV14, the J gene TRBJ2-5; TRBD1 or TRBD2 may be the D gene (5 bases each). The CDR3 covers 14 residues. Germline V gene data show CDR1 as SGHDN and CDR2 as FVKESK. CDR3 nucleotides: TGCCCAAGCTCATGGGGTGAGGGGCAAGAGACCCAGTACTTC. Translating gives CPSSWGEGQETQYF.

This chain connects TRBV7-2 to TRBJ2-3, with 10 bases aligning to TRBD2. Germline V gene data show CDR1 as SGHTA and CDR2 as FQGNSA. The V and J ends lost 4 bases and 4 bases, in that order; junction bases with no gene match: 5. This CDR3 contains 15 residues. The CDR3 coding sequence is TGTGCCAGCAGCTGGACTAGCGGCCTCCCAGATACGCAGTATTTT. Amino acids: CASSWTSGLPDTQYF. The entire variable domain, with the rest obtained from reference TRBV7-2 and TRBJ2-3, is as follows: GAGVSQSPSNKVTEKGKDVELRCDPISGHTALYWYRQSLGQGLEFLIYFQGNSAPDKSGLPSDRFSAERTGGSVSTLTIQRTQQEDSAVYLCASSWTSGLPDTQYFGPGTRLTVL.

CDR3 amino acids: CATSRVRGGDGELFF. CDR3 DNA sequence: TGTGCCACCAGCAGAGTTCGGGGGGGAGACGGGGAGCTGTTTTTT. The chain couples TRBV15 to TRBJ2-2; 8 nucleotides agree with TRBD2. The CDR3 totals 15 residues. The V gene end was trimmed by 1 base and the J gene end by 7 bases; junction bases not matched to a gene: 5. The germline gives CDR1 LNHNV, CDR2 YYDKDF (reference sequence).

This sequence joins TRBV20-1 and TRBJ1-2; D remains unclear. The V gene lost 0 bases and the J gene lost 0 bases, with 5 bases spanning the gap. The CDR3 runs to 13 residues. Germline CDR1 DFQATT, CDR2 SNEGSKA (reference sequence). CDR3 sequence (DNA): TGCAGTGCTAGAGACAGATCTAACTATGGCTACACCTTC. It translates to CSARDRSNYGYTF.

This rearrangement joins TRBV4-3 to TRBJ2-3; D is perhaps TRBD2 (5 bases). The ends were cut back, 1 base at V and 2 bases at J, with 10 bases in the middle. The CDR3 runs 15 residues. Germline V gene sequence: CDR1 LGHNA, CDR2 YSLEER. The CDR3 DNA follows: TGCGCCAGCAGCCAAGGGACTCTCTACACAGATACGCAGTATTTT. Its protein product is CASSQGTLYTDTQYF.

This clonotype was seen only a few times. This chain joins TRBV2 and TRBJ1-1; a possible D gene is TRBD1 (6 bases). V lost 4 bases, J lost 1 base, and 13 bases lay in between. CDR1 SNHLY and CDR2 FYNNEI come from the germline V gene. There are 15 residues in the CDR3. DNA for the CDR3: TGTGCCAGCAGTGGGGGGGCATGGGAGAACACTGAAGCTTTCTTT. Its translation is CASSGGAWENTEAFF.

V and J are TRBV5-1 and TRBJ2-3, with D possibly matching TRBD1 (5 bases). This CDR3 comprises 15 residues. V was clipped by 3 bases and J by 5 bases, with 16 bases between them. Germline loops: CDR1 SGHRS, CDR2 YFSETQ. CDR3 region: CASSSAVPRGDTQYF. CDR3 DNA sequence: TGCGCCAGCAGCTCGGCCGTACCTAGGGGAGATACGCAGTATTTT. Combining the CDR3 with reference TRBV5-1 and TRBJ2-3 gives the whole variable domain KAGVTQTPRYLIKTRGQQVTLSCSPISGHRSVSWYQQTPGQGLQFLFEYFSETQRNKGNFPGRFSGRQFSNSRSEMNVSTLELGDSALYLCASSSAVPRGDTQYFGPGTRLTVL.